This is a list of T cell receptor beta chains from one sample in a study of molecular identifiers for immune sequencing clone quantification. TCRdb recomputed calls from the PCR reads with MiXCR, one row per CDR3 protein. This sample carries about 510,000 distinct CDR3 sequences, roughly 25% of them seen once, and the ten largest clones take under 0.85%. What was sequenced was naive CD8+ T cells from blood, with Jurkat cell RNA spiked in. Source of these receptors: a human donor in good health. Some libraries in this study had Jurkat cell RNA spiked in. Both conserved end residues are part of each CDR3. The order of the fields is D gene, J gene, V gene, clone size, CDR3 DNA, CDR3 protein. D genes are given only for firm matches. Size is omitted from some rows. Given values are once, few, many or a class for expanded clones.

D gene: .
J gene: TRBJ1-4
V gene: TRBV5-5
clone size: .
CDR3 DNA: TGTGCCAGCAGCTTGGATGGCCTAGGGACCGCAACTAATGAAAAACTGTTTTTT
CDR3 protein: CASSLDGLGTATNEKLFF

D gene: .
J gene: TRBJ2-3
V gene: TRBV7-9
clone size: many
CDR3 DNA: TGTGCCAGCAGCTTTTGGCGGGATCGCACAGATACGCAGTATTTT
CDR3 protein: CASSFWRDRTDTQYF

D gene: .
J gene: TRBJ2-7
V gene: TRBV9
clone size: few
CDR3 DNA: TGTGCCAGCAGCCCCTTGTGGACTGGGAACGAGCAGTACTTC
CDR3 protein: CASSPLWTGNEQYF

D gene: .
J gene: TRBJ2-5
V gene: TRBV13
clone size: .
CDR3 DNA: TGTGCCAGCACCACATCACAGGTAGTCCGGGGAGAGACCCAGTACTTC
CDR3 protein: CASTTSQVVRGETQYF

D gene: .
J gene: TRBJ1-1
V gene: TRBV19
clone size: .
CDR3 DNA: TGTGCCAGTAGTTCCTATCAGGGGAACACTGAAGCTTTCTTT
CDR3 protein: CASSSYQGNTEAFF

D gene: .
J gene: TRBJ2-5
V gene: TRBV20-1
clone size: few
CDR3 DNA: TGCAGTGCTTGCCACCGGGACCGCGGCGTGACCCAGTACTTC
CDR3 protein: CSACHRDRGVTQYF

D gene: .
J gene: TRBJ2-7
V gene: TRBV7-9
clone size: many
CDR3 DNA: TGTGCCAGCAGTTCCTGGTCATCGTACGAGCAGTACTTC
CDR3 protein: CASSSWSSYEQYF

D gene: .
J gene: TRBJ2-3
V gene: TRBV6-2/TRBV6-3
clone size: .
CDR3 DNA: TGTGCCAGCAGCCCATCGGCCATCGGTGCGGGGTTGCCAGATACGCAGTATTTT
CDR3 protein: CASSPSAIGAGLPDTQYF

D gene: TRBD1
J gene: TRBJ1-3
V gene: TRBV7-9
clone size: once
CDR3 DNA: TGTGCCAGCAGCTTTATCGTCCGGGACAGCCCTGGAAACACCATATATTTT
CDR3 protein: CASSFIVRDSPGNTIYF

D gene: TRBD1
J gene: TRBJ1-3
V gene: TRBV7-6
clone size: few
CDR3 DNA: TGTGCCAGCAGCCGGGACAGGGGGTATGGAAACACCATATATTTT
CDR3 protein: CASSRDRGYGNTIYF

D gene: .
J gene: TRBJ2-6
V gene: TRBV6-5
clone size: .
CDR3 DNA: TGTGCCAGTGGGATCTCTGGGGCCAACGTCCTGACTTTC
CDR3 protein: CASGISGANVLTF

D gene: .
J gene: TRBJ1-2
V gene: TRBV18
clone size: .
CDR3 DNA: TGTGCCAGCTCACCACCGGGCACCTCCTATGGCTACACCTTC
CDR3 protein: CASSPPGTSYGYTF